These 32 T cell receptor beta chains were sequenced from one sample in a study of response to subunit inactivated influenza vaccine. In TCRdb, the RT-PCR reads were re-called with MiXCR into one record per CDR3 protein. This table has 650,000 to 700,000 distinct CDR3 sequences, approximately 15% appearing once. Material: PBMCs from blood, obtained about 12 days after vaccination. The receptors stem from a man aged 45-65 years who received an inactivated influenza vaccine.

This clonotype was counted ten times or more. CDR3 bases: TGTGCCAGCAGTTCGTACTGGGAAAGCTCCTACAATGAGCAGTTCTTC. This codes for CASSSYWESSYNEQFF. The chain has TRBV28 and TRBJ2-1; unclear D gene. The length of the CDR3 is 16 residues. Trimming pared 4 bases from V and 0 bases from J, leaving 13 bases between. The germline gives CDR1 MDHEN, CDR2 SYDVKM. The variable domain in full, completed from reference TRBV28 and TRBJ2-1, reads DVKVTQSSRYLVKRTGEKVFLECVQDMDHENMFWYRQDPGLGLRLIYFSYDVKMKEKGDIPEGYSVSREKKERFSLILESASTNQTSMYLCASSSYWESSYNEQFFGPGTRLTVL.

V and J are TRBV9 and TRBJ2-3; maybe TRBD1 (5 bases). V shed 0 bases and J shed 4 bases, with 15 bases lying between them. Germline assignment: CDR1 SGDLS and CDR2 YYNGEE. The CDR3 has 16 residues. The CDR3 nucleotides read TGTGCCAGCAGCGTAGCGTCCGGACACCTCGCAGATACGCAGTATTTT. It translates to CASSVASGHLADTQYF.

This clonotype was observed a few times. This chain uses TRBV29-1 with TRBJ2-7; 7 nucleotides agree with TRBD2. J lost 2 bases, V lost 3 bases, and 4 bases had no gene match. The germline gives CDR1 SQVTM, CDR2 ANQGSEA. The CDR3 totals 13 residues. The CDR3 loop reads CSVEGTTPYEQYF. CDR3 sequence (DNA): TGCAGCGTTGAGGGGACTACCCCCTACGAGCAGTACTTC.

The chain joins TRBV7-2 to TRBJ1-1; weak D call: TRBD1 (6 bases). Germline V CDR1 and CDR2: SGHTA, FQGNSA. The length of the CDR3 is 14 residues. V lost 1 base and J 9 bases, leaving 15 bases between the germline ends. CDR3 in DNA: TGTGCCAGCAGCTTAGTCCCGCGAGGGGGGAAAGCTTTCTTT. Amino acids: CASSLVPRGGKAFF.

This rearrangement joins TRBV7-9 to TRBJ2-2; D could derive from TRBD1 or TRBD2 (5 bases each). CDR1 is SEHNR, CDR2 FQNEAQ, per germline (reference sequence). The CDR3 runs to 15 residues. V lost 5 bases, J lost 8 bases, and 18 bases lay in between. The CDR3 spells CASSAPGIREGELFF. The CDR3 nucleotides read TGTGCCAGCAGCGCGCCCGGGATCAGGGAAGGGGAGCTGTTTTTT.

The rearrangement joins TRBV12-3 or TRBV12-4 to TRBJ1-1; no clear D. Trimming took off 3 bases at V and 2 bases at J, with 16 bases between the two ends. The CDR3 covers 16 residues. Written as DNA, the CDR3 is TGTGCCAGCAGTTTTGGCAGGCTCGGGGTAAACACTGAAGCTTTCTTT. It codes for CASSFGRLGVNTEAFF.

The chain is built from TRBV20-1 and TRBJ2-3; no clear D gene. Germline V gene lookup returns CDR1 DFQATT and CDR2 SNEGSKA (reference sequence). The CDR3 sequence is 14 residues long. Trimming shortened V by 4 bases and J by 0 bases, and 11 bases separated the two germline ends. CDR3 DNA: TGCAGTGCTAACGGAGAGACTAGCACAGATACGCAGTATTTT. Translation: CSANGETSTDTQYF.

The J gene is TRBJ2-1, the V gene TRBV18; TRBD1 or TRBD2 may be the D gene (5 bases each). This CDR3 has 18 amino acids. CDR1 and CDR2 from the germline V gene are KGHSH and LQKENI. V lost 3 bases and J lost 3, with 21 bases in between. As DNA, the CDR3 is TGTGCCAGCTCACCGAAAGATACCGGGGCAGCCTTCTACAATGAGCAGTTCTTC. Residues: CASSPKDTGAAFYNEQFF.

This clonotype has a count of ten or more. The V and J genes are TRBV29-1 and TRBJ2-1; no reliable D call. V lost 6 bases, J lost 2 bases, and 11 bases lay in between. The CDR3 covers 13 residues. The germline V gene encodes CDR1 SQVTM and CDR2 ANQGSEA. The CDR3 nucleotides are TGCAGCGTCCACTTTGCTGCCTACAATGAGCAGTTCTTC. Encoded protein: CSVHFAAYNEQFF.

The chain couples TRBV7-2 to TRBJ2-2; 8 bases map to TRBD2. CDR1 is SGHTA and CDR2 is FQGNSA in the germline V gene. This CDR3 comprises 16 residues. The trim removed 8 bases at V and 4 bases at J, leaving 12 bases unmatched. Here the CDR3 DNA reads TGTGCCAGCCGGGGGGGACGAGAATTTCTCACCGGGGAGCTGTTTTTT. This encodes CASRGGREFLTGELFF.

This clonotype appeared a few times. The J gene is TRBJ2-1, the V gene TRBV29-1, with D hard to call. CDR1 and CDR2 from the germline V gene are SQVTM and ANQGSEA. V dropped 0 bases and J dropped 12 bases, with 12 bases sitting between them. The CDR3 sequence is 12 residues long. The CDR3 sequence is CSVEDPGPWQFF. CDR3 nucleotides: TGCAGCGTTGAAGATCCCGGGCCCTGGCAGTTCTTC.

This chain uses TRBV5-5 with TRBJ2-2, with 9 positions matching TRBD1. This CDR3 contains 16 residues. Germline V lookup: CDR1 SGHKS, CDR2 YYEKEE (reference sequence). Losses at the gene ends were 0 bases for V and 3 bases for J; bases not matched to a gene: 3. DNA of the CDR3: TGTGCCAGCAGCTTGGGCGGGACAGGGTACACCGGGGAGCTGTTTTTT. Encoded protein: CASSLGGTGYTGELFF.

The V call is TRBV20-1, the J call TRBJ2-5, with 12 bases aligning to TRBD2. The CDR3 is 16 amino acids. Germline V gene sequence: CDR1 DFQATT, CDR2 SNEGSKA (reference sequence). V was pared by 0 bases and J by 9 bases, with 11 bases of the junction left unmatched. The CDR3 DNA is TGCAGTGCTAGAGATCTTTCTAGCGGGAGGGCGGTAGCCCAGTACTTC. Amino acids: CSARDLSSGRAVAQYF.

This clonotype was detected only a few times. The chain is built from TRBV7-2 and TRBJ2-5, with D possibly TRBD2 on 5 matching bases. Germline values: CDR1 SGHTA, CDR2 FQGNSA. The germline V and J ends were trimmed by 3 bases and 1 base, with 12 bases remaining between them. The CDR3 runs 15 residues. CDR3: CASSFTPSGQETQYF. CDR3 DNA sequence: TGTGCCAGCAGCTTTACGCCCAGCGGCCAAGAGACCCAGTACTTC.

This clonotype has a count of ten or more. The genes are TRBV29-1 and TRBJ2-1; 7 bases fit TRBD2. Germline V CDR1 and CDR2: SQVTM, ANQGSEA. CDR3 size: 17 residues. The V and J ends lost 3 bases and 3 bases, in that order; junction bases with no gene match: 14. For the CDR3, the DNA is TGCAGCGTTGAGGCGGCCTCCGCGCGGGGGAACTACAATGAGCAGTTCTTC. It codes for CSVEAASARGNYNEQFF.

This clonotype has more than one count but fewer than ten. This rearrangement joins TRBV29-1 to TRBJ2-7, with TRBD2 identical over 12 bases. The CDR3 has 14 amino acids. The V gene's germline CDR1 is SQVTM and CDR2 ANQGSEA. Trimming removed 7 bases from V and 2 bases from J; junction bases left unmatched: 6. CDR3 coding DNA: TGCAGCGCCAGGACTAGCGGGGACGCCTACGAGCAGTACTTC. It codes for CSARTSGDAYEQYF.

The table lists this clonotype with a few counts. The genes are TRBV12-3 or TRBV12-4 and TRBJ2-2; D possibly corresponds to TRBD1 (6 bases). V was cut by 6 bases and J by 0 bases, with 11 bases left in between. The CDR3 has 15 residues. CDR3 sequence (DNA): TGTGCCAGCAGAGGACAGTACGCGAACACCGGGGAGCTGTTTTTT. Translation: CASRGQYANTGELFF.

This clonotype was detected a few times. V gene TRBV6-1 combines with J gene TRBJ2-7; 7 bases are shared with TRBD1. There are 15 residues in the CDR3. J was trimmed by 0 bases and V by 4 bases; bases with no gene match: 6. Germline loops: CDR1 MNHNS, CDR2 SASEGT. In DNA, the CDR3 is TGTGCCAGCAGTGCCGGACAGGACCCCTCCTACGAGCAGTACTTC. Amino acids: CASSAGQDPSYEQYF.

Only a few counts were recorded for this clonotype. V is TRBV7-9 and J is TRBJ1-2; 8 bases fit TRBD1. V dropped 5 bases and J dropped 4; count of bases not matched to a gene: 15. The germline CDR1 and CDR2 sequences are SEHNR and FQNEAQ (reference sequence). The CDR3 spans 17 residues. The CDR3: CASSPRWTGYLSYGYTF. CDR3 nucleotide sequence: TGTGCCAGCAGCCCCCGTTGGACAGGGTATTTGTCCTATGGCTACACCTTC.

This clonotype has more than one count but fewer than ten. CDR3 sequence: CASSDIRTDNEQFF. CDR3 sequence (DNA): TGTGCCAGCAGCGACATCCGGACAGACAATGAGCAGTTCTTC. V and J are TRBV28 and TRBJ2-1; D perhaps matches TRBD1 (6 bases). The CDR3 spans 14 residues. The ends were cut back, 6 bases at V and 5 bases at J, with 14 bases in the middle. The germline gives CDR1 MDHEN, CDR2 SYDVKM. Full variable domain (rest looked up from reference TRBV28 and TRBJ2-1): DVKVTQSSRYLVKRTGEKVFLECVQDMDHENMFWYRQDPGLGLRLIYFSYDVKMKEKGDIPEGYSVSREKKERFSLILESASTNQTSMYLCASSDIRTDNEQFFGPGTRLTVL.

This clonotype was found a few times. The V gene is TRBV4-2, the J gene TRBJ2-1; TRBD2 agrees at 7 bases. This CDR3 spans 16 amino acids. V was pared by 0 bases and J by 0 bases, with 2 bases of the junction left unmatched. Germline V gives CDR1 LGHNA, CDR2 YNFKEQ. CDR3 sequence reads: CASSQEGGSSYNEQFF. As DNA, the CDR3 is TGTGCCAGCAGCCAAGAAGGCGGGAGCTCCTACAATGAGCAGTTCTTC.

This clonotype has more than one count but fewer than ten. The CDR3 DNA is TGCAGTGCAGAGGGGTGGGGACACCGGTCTAATGAGCAGTTCTTC. As protein: CSAEGWGHRSNEQFF. The rearrangement uses TRBV20-1 and TRBJ2-1, with D maybe TRBD1 (6 bases). The V end was cut by 6 bases, the J end by 7 bases, with 22 bases between. From germline, CDR1 is DFQATT and CDR2 SNEGSKA (reference sequence). The CDR3 spans 15 residues.

The chain is built from TRBV6-2 or TRBV6-3 and TRBJ2-7, with TRBD1 matching over 10 bases. In germline, CDR1 is MNHEY, CDR2 SVGEGT. The CDR3 covers 16 residues. Trimming cost V 6 bases and J 2 bases; bases outside gene matches: 10. The CDR3 bases are TGTGCCAGCAGCCTACGGGACAGGGGAACTACCTACGAGCAGTACTTC. Translation: CASSLRDRGTTYEQYF.

The chain links TRBV6-1 to TRBJ1-6, with 10 bases that match TRBD1. The V and J ends lost 6 bases and 4 bases, in that order; junction bases with no gene match: 6. The CDR3 runs 16 residues. CDR1 and CDR2 from the germline V gene are MNHNS and SASEGT. CDR3 DNA sequence: TGTGCCAGCAGACGGACAGGGGGACAATATAATTCACCCCTCCACTTT. This encodes CASRRTGGQYNSPLHF.

At least ten counts were recorded for this clonotype. The chain carries TRBV16 and TRBJ1-5; unclear D gene. V lost 7 bases to trimming and J lost 2 bases, with 15 bases between them. The CDR3 is 15 amino acids. Per germline, CDR1 KGHSY and CDR2 FQNENV. The CDR3 spells CASKPRGKGNQPQHF. The CDR3 DNA reads TGTGCCAGCAAACCTCGGGGAAAAGGCAATCAGCCCCAGCATTTT.

The chain carries TRBV6-1 and TRBJ1-5; 7 bases fit TRBD1. J was trimmed by 3 bases and V by 6 bases; bases with no gene match: 5. Germline assignment: CDR1 MNHNS and CDR2 SASEGT. This CDR3 region has 14 residues. The DNA for the CDR3 is TGTGCCAGCAGAAGACAGGGCCTCAATCAGCCCCAGCATTTT. Translating it yields CASRRQGLNQPQHF.

This chain links TRBV9 with TRBJ2-7; D might be TRBD1 or TRBD2, each matching 5 bases. CDR3 length: 15 residues. CDR1 is SGDLS, CDR2 YYNGEE, per germline. The ends were cut back, 4 bases at V and 1 base at J, with 15 bases in the middle. The CDR3 is CASSPWGSVSYEQYF. Here the CDR3 DNA reads TGTGCCAGCAGCCCGTGGGGGAGTGTGTCCTACGAGCAGTACTTC.

The rearrangement joins TRBV6-1 to TRBJ2-3; TRBD2 is a possible D gene (5 bases). CDR3 size: 15 residues. Germline CDR1 MNHNS, CDR2 SASEGT. V lost 6 bases and J lost 1, with 14 bases in between. For the CDR3, the DNA is TGTGCCAGCAGAATGACGGGGTATGGCACAGATACGCAGTATTTT. This sequence encodes CASRMTGYGTDTQYF.

This clonotype was observed many times. The gene calls are TRBV28 and TRBJ2-7; D is unclear. Looked up from germline, CDR1 is MDHEN and CDR2 is SYDVKM. The CDR3 extends over 13 amino acids. Trimming shortened V by 3 bases and J by 3 bases, and 9 bases separated the two germline ends. In nucleotides, the CDR3 is TGTGCCAGCAGTTTCGTGACCAACTACGAGCAGTACTTC. This gives the protein CASSFVTNYEQYF.

The chain has TRBV4-1 and TRBJ2-5; D might be TRBD1 or TRBD2, each matching 6 bases. Germline values: CDR1 MGHRA, CDR2 YSYEKL. Trimming cost V 1 base and J 2 bases, with 14 bases left between them. CDR3 length equals 16 residues. The CDR3 DNA reads TGCGCCAGCAGCCAAGTCGGACGGGGGCCACAAGAGACCCAGTACTTC. Amino acids: CASSQVGRGPQETQYF.

The V and J genes are TRBV11-1 and TRBJ2-5; possible D gene TRBD2, 5 bases. The ends were cut back, 2 bases at V and 2 bases at J, with 24 bases in the middle. This CDR3 has 19 residues. Germline-derived CDR1 and CDR2 are SGHAT and FQDESV (reference sequence). The CDR3 DNA sequence: TGTGCCAGCAGCTTACGGTTTTATTGGGCCGGGGAGAATCAAGAGACCCAGTACTTC. Its translation is CASSLRFYWAGENQETQYF.

This rearrangement joins TRBV20-1 to TRBJ1-4, with D tentatively TRBD1 (5 bases). V was pared by 6 bases and J by 7 bases, with 18 bases between. The CDR3 contains 14 residues. The germline V gene encodes CDR1 DFQATT and CDR2 SNEGSKA (reference sequence). In nucleotides, the CDR3 is TGCAGTGCCCTCGAGGGGAGGTCCCTTGAAAAACTGTTTTTT. Translating gives CSALEGRSLEKLFF.